A selection of T cell receptor beta chains follows, all from one sample in a study of beta chain features in type 1 diabetes. Sequenced by immunoSEQ multiplex PCR; TCRdb stores in-frame clones only, minus some. This table holds hundreds of thousands of clones, roughly 70% found once. The material sequenced was naive CD4+ T cells from blood. These receptors all stem from a man aged 25-45 years in good health. Each CDR3 is given with its conserved first and last residue. A D gene is named only where the DNA matches it firmly. A clone size is listed for some rows: how often the clone was seen (once, few, many), or a class if it is expanded.

>TRBV30|TRBJ2-3|once|TRBD2
CAWSWGGGYTDTQYF
TGTGCCTGGAGTTGGGGCGGGGGATACACAGATACGCAGTATTTT
>TRBV4-2|TRBJ1-4|.|.
CASSQDFGEKLFF
TGTGCCAGCAGCCAAGATTTCGGTGAAAAACTGTTTTTT
>TRBV7-9|TRBJ2-7|few|.
CASSFTYEQYF
TGTGCCAGCAGCTTCACCTACGAGCAGTACTTC
>TRBV19|TRBJ2-2|.|.
CASSFLGELFF
TGTGCCAGTAGTTTCCTCGGGGAGCTGTTTTTT
>TRBV4-3|TRBJ2-3|.|TRBD2
CASSQGAGDGTQYF
TGCGCCAGCAGCCAAGGGGCGGGAGATGGTACGCAGTATTTT
>TRBV30|TRBJ1-2|few|.
CAWSRGRIREDYGYTF
TGTGCCTGGTCCAGAGGGAGAATCAGGGAGGACTATGGCTACACCTTC
>TRBV4-3|TRBJ2-2|few|.
CASSQGQNTGELFF
TGCGCCAGCAGCCAAGGCCAGAACACCGGGGAGCTGTTTTTT
>TRBV5-1|TRBJ2-5|once|TRBD2
CASSPGTNQETQYF
TGCGCCAGCAGCCCCGGGACTAACCAAGAGACCCAGTACTTC
>TRBV30|TRBJ1-3|.|.
CAWSPSSGNTIYF
TGTGCCTGGAGTCCGAGCTCTGGAAACACCATATATTTT
>TRBV29-1|TRBJ2-5|.|.
CSVEIGRRAPYF
TGCAGCGTTGAAATCGGTCGTAGGGCCCCTTACTTC
>TRBV10-3|TRBJ2-1|.|.
CAISDAYNEQFF
TGTGCCATCAGTGACGCTTACAATGAGCAGTTCTTC
>TRBV30|TRBJ1-1|few|.
CAWKHLNTEAFF
TGTGCCTGGAAACATTTGAACACTGAAGCTTTCTTT
>TRBV29-1|TRBJ2-5|few|.
CSVVVVAETQYF
TGCAGCGTTGTTGTGGTAGCAGAGACCCAGTACTTC
>TRBV6-5|TRBJ1-1|.|TRBD1
CASSTGATEAFF
TGTGCCAGCAGTACAGGGGCCACTGAAGCTTTCTTT
>TRBV7-2|TRBJ2-3|.|TRBD1
CASSSTGAGTDTQYF
TGTGCCAGCAGCTCGACAGGGGCGGGCACAGATACGCAGTATTTT
>TRBV13|TRBJ2-7|few|TRBD1
CASSLGGQGGLNEQYF
TGTGCCAGCAGCTTAGGAGGACAGGGGGGGCTTAACGAGCAGTACTTC
>TRBV9|TRBJ2-5|once|.
CASSRGQETQYF
TGTGCCAGCAGCCGAGGACAAGAGACCCAGTACTTC
>TRBV29-1|TRBJ2-3|.|.
CSVEGSTDTQYF
TGCAGCGTTGAAGGGAGCACAGATACGCAGTATTTT
>TRBV30|TRBJ2-3|.|.
CAWKGRTGGYDTQYF
TGTGCCTGGAAAGGCCGTACAGGCGGGTACGATACGCAGTATTTT
>TRBV29-1|TRBJ2-5|few|TRBD1
CSVPRTGWETQYF
TGCAGCGTCCCCCGGACAGGGTGGGAGACCCAGTACTTC
>TRBV29-1|TRBJ2-3|few|.
CSVQGADTQYF
TGCAGCGTACAGGGTGCAGATACGCAGTATTTT
>TRBV30|TRBJ2-3|.|.
CAWSVQLYTDTQYF
TGTGCCTGGAGTGTACAGCTATACACAGATACGCAGTATTTT
>TRBV30|TRBJ2-2|.|TRBD2
CASPTSPSSGRGTGELFF
TGTGCCAGTCCGACTTCGCCGAGTAGCGGGAGGGGCACCGGGGAGCTGTTTTTT
>TRBV30|TRBJ2-7|.|.
CAWTGQRYEQYF
TGTGCCTGGACTGGACAGCGCTACGAGCAGTACTTC
>TRBV9|TRBJ2-1|few|TRBD2
CASSVRTSPVNEQFF
TGTGCCAGCAGCGTAAGGACTAGTCCCGTCAATGAGCAGTTCTTC
>TRBV30|TRBJ2-3|.|.
CAWSFGDTQYF
TGTGCCTGGAGTTTCGGGGATACGCAGTATTTT
>TRBV29-1|TRBJ1-1|.|.
CSVRGVMNTEAFF
TGCAGCGTCCGGGGGGTTATGAACACTGAAGCTTTCTTT
>TRBV25-1|TRBJ2-1|.|.
CASSKNNEQFF
TGTGCCAGCAGTAAGAACAATGAGCAGTTCTTC